This T cell receptor (beta chain) was documented in a study of blood T cell repertoires in COVID-19. About the study: From the United States, Italy and Spain came samples of acute and convalescent COVID-19. Sources were T cells, B-cell-depleted T cells, or PBMCs; the material itself was cDNA or gDNA.

In the source study's methods: Scientists estimated how many nucleated cells there were by amplifying reference gene primers. Profiled with immunoSEQ multiplex PCR; TCRdb holds only in-frame clones, not every one. The DNA gave D and trimming, while V, J and clone size come from that table. The sample lists around 150,000 clones; 80% to 85% were seen once. V lost 6 bases, J lost 5 bases, and 6 bases stayed unmatched. Germline values: CDR1 MNHEY, CDR2 SVGAGI. The CDR3 is made up of 14 amino acids. The receptor comes from an older woman with active or convalescent COVID-19. The V gene is TRBV6-5, the J gene TRBJ2-1; 8 bases map to TRBD2. Sequencing used peripheral blood. The CDR3 bases are TGTGCCAGCAGCGGGGGGGCTCCGGACAATGAGCAGTTCTTC. Protein product: CASSGGAPDNEQFF.